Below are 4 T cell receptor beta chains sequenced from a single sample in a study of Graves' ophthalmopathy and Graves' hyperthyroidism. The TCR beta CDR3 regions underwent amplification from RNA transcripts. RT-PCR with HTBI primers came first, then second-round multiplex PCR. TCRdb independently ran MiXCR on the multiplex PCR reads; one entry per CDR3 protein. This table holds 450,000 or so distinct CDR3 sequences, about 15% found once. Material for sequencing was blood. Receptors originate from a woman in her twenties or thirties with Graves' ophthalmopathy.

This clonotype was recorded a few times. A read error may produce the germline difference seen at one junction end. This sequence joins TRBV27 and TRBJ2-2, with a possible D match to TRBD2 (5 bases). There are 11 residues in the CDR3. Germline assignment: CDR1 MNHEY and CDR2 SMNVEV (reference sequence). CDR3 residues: CASSFSGELCF. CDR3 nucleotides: TGTGCCAGCAGTTTCTCCGGGGAGCTGTGTTTT.

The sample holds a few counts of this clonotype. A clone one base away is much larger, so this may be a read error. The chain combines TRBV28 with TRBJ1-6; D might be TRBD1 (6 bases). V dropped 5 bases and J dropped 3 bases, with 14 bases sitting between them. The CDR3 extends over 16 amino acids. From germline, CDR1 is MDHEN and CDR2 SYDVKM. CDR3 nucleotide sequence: TGTGCCAGCAGTGCAGGGGCCGCTGTCTATAATTCACCCCTCCACTTT. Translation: CASSAGAAVYNSPLHF.

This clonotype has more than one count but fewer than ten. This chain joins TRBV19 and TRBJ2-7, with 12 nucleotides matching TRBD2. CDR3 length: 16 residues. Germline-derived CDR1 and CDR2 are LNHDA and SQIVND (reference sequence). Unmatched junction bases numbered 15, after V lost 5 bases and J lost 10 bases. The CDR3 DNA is TGTGCCAGTAGTGCCTCCGAGTGGACTAGCGGGGAACACCAGTACTTC. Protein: CASSASEWTSGEHQYF.

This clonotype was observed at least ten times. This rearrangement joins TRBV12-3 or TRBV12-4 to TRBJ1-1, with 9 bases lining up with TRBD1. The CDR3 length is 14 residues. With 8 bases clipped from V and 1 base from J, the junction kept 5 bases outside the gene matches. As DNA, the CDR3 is TGTGCCAGCGGGTTGACAGGGGGGAACACTGAAGCTTTCTTT. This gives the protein CASGLTGGNTEAFF.